What follows describes a single T cell receptor beta chain. Antigen specificity is unknown. The data derive from a study of untreated major depressive disorder. This CDR3 region has 14 residues. CDR1 is SNHLY and CDR2 is FYNNEI in the germline V gene. V trimming: 6 bases; J trimming: 7 bases; junction bases outside the gene matches: 6. Thawed PBMCs underwent magnetic negative selection for CD4+ T cells. Repertoires were generated with immunoSEQ multiplex PCR, while TCRdb's copy carries only in-frame clones and drops some. In the table there are just over 20,000 clones, around 87% of which are singletons. Overall study results and limits: Three preselected Vbeta families were the sole sequencing comparisons.

Sequenced input: CD4+ T cells from PBMCs. The chain uses TRBV2 and TRBJ1-6; 7 bases are shared with TRBD1. The TCR originated in a woman aged 25 to 39 in good health. The CDR3 region has the DNA TGTGCCAGCAGCCCTCAGGGGGTGAATTCACCCCTCCACTTT. Protein sequence: CASSPQGVNSPLHF.